The entry that follows covers one T cell receptor beta chain sequence. Its target is not known. A second PCR of 7 to 11 cycles used a sample-barcoded 5' primer and a J-beta primer mix. MiXCR, applied by TCRdb to the 5' RACE reads, yields one record per CDR3 protein. The sample has 1.5 million to 2 million distinct CDR3 sequences; over 25% are singletons. This entry comes from a study of blood T cells in healthy people across ages. Study-level findings and limits: Older individuals had lower TCR beta diversity per million T cells (the decline was roughly linear).

This CDR3 is built from 14 residues. The V gene lost 9 bases and the J gene lost 5 bases, with 20 bases spanning the gap. The germline gives CDR1 SGHRS, CDR2 YFSETQ. The sample consisted of blood. The V and J genes are TRBV5-1 and TRBJ2-5, with D perhaps being TRBD1 or TRBD2 (5 bases each). This TCR came from a woman in her twenties or thirties in good health. CDR3 sequence reads: CANQSQGPRETQYF. Here the CDR3 DNA reads TGCGCCAACCAATCCCAGGGACCTCGGGAGACCCAGTACTTC.